These T cell receptor beta chains were read from a single sample in a study of cytomegalovirus exposure and HLA in healthy donors. Here immunoSEQ multiplex PCR was the method, and the copy in TCRdb shows in-frame clones only, minus some. Of 150,000 to 200,000 clones listed, roughly 80% are singletons. Specimen: PBMCs. Receptors originate from a man aged 45-65 years in good health and CMV-seronegative. Both conserved end residues are part of each CDR3. The order of the fields is CDR3 protein, CDR3 DNA, J gene, D gene, V gene, clone size. The D gene is left open where the match is weak. Where a row states a size, it is once, few, many or the class of an expanded clone; other rows omit it.

CASSVAREDTQYF | TGTGCCAGCAGCGTAGCTCGAGAGGATACGCAGTATTTT | TRBJ2-3 | NA | TRBV9 | NA
CASRPPGSGANVLTF | TGTGCCAGCAGGCCCCCGGGGAGTGGGGCCAACGTCCTGACTTTC | TRBJ2-6 | NA | TRBV7-9 | NA
CASSFDRGNEQYF | TGTGCCAGCAGCTTCGACAGGGGCAACGAGCAGTACTTC | TRBJ2-7 | TRBD1 | TRBV7-2 | NA
CASSPPSSGGSDTQYF | TGCGCCAGCAGCCCCCCTTCTAGCGGGGGTTCAGATACGCAGTATTTT | TRBJ2-3 | TRBD2 | TRBV5-1 | NA
CASSQGQGPYNEQFF | TGCGCCAGCAGCCAGGGACAGGGCCCCTACAATGAGCAGTTCTTC | TRBJ2-1 | TRBD1 | TRBV5-1 | few
CASSMGRTGTPKSSYNEQFF | TGTGCCAGTAGTATGGGGAGGACAGGGACACCCAAAAGCTCCTACAATGAGCAGTTCTTC | TRBJ2-1 | TRBD1 | TRBV19 | few
CASSYSPGHVYEQYF | TGTGCCAGCAGTTACTCACCGGGACACGTTTACGAGCAGTACTTC | TRBJ2-7 | NA | TRBV6-5 | NA
CASSLGSNNEQFF | TGTGCTAGCAGCTTAGGATCTAACAATGAGCAGTTCTTC | TRBJ2-1 | NA | TRBV7-7 | few
CASSTPGQRLSYF | TGTGCCAGTAGTACCCCGGGACAGCGCCTTTCGTACTTC | TRBJ2-4 | TRBD1 | TRBV19 | NA
CSATGVTEAFF | TGCAGTGCTACAGGGGTCACTGAAGCTTTCTTT | TRBJ1-1 | NA | TRBV20-1 | NA
CSVGQGSYNEQFF | TGCAGCGTTGGGCAGGGTTCATACAATGAGCAGTTCTTC | TRBJ2-1 | NA | TRBV29-1 | NA
CASSLAAGFEQYF | TGTGCCAGCAGCTTAGCCGCAGGGTTCGAGCAGTACTTC | TRBJ2-7 | NA | TRBV13 | NA
CASSYSRVESHF | TGTGCCAGCAGTTACTCGAGGGTAGAATCTCATTTT | TRBJ1-5 | NA | TRBV6-6 | NA
CASSQAAGTDNTEAFF | TGCGCCAGCAGTCAGGCAGCCGGGACAGATAACACTGAAGCTTTCTTT | TRBJ1-1 | TRBD1 | TRBV23-1 | NA
CASSFIGTGGYEQYF | TGTGCCAGCAGCTTTATTGGGACAGGGGGCTACGAGCAGTACTTC | TRBJ2-7 | TRBD1 | TRBV5-8 | NA
CASSLIPGTGNEQFF | TGCGCCAGCAGCTTGATTCCCGGGACAGGGAATGAGCAGTTCTTC | TRBJ2-1 | TRBD1 | TRBV5-1 | NA
CASSRAGTDTQYF | TGCGCCAGCAGCAGAGCAGGGACAGATACGCAGTATTTT | TRBJ2-3 | NA | TRBV5-1 | NA